A selection of T cell receptor beta chains follows, all from one sample in a study of OX40 agonist ivuxolimab in advanced cancers. Here immunoSEQ multiplex PCR was the method, and the copy in TCRdb shows in-frame clones only, minus some. The profile shows roughly 60,000 clones, 87% of them singletons. This specimen consisted of CD4+ or CD8+ T cells sorted from blood, obtained in a trial of the OX40 agonist ivuxolimab. All receptors derive from an adult with an advanced solid tumor such as melanoma, head and neck, liver or kidney cancer. The CDR3 runs from the conserved cysteine through the conserved F or W. D genes are given only for firm matches. Size is stated for part of the rows, as once, few or many counts, or as a class when the clone is expanded.

v_call: TRBV7-2
j_call: TRBJ2-5
clone_size: .
d_call: .
cdr3_aa: CASTPRRKETQYF
cdr3_nt: TGTGCCAGCACCCCTAGACGTAAAGAGACCCAGTACTTC

v_call: TRBV4-1
j_call: TRBJ2-6
clone_size: .
d_call: .
cdr3_aa: CASSQNSGANVLTF
cdr3_nt: TGCGCCAGCAGCCAAAACTCTGGGGCCAACGTCCTGACTTTC

v_call: TRBV13
j_call: TRBJ2-4
clone_size: .
d_call: .
cdr3_aa: CASSLASRENIQYF
cdr3_nt: TGTGCCAGCAGCTTAGCCTCGCGGGAAAACATTCAGTACTTC

v_call: TRBV2
j_call: TRBJ1-2
clone_size: few
d_call: .
cdr3_aa: CASSEGSTYGYTF
cdr3_nt: TGTGCCAGCAGTGAAGGCTCGACGTATGGCTACACCTTC

v_call: TRBV7-9
j_call: TRBJ2-7
clone_size: .
d_call: TRBD1
cdr3_aa: CASSSRGGPGQVFYEQYF
cdr3_nt: TGTGCCAGCAGCTCAAGAGGAGGACCGGGACAGGTTTTTTACGAGCAGTACTTC

v_call: TRBV9
j_call: TRBJ1-3
clone_size: .
d_call: .
cdr3_aa: CASSVGGRANGNTIYF
cdr3_nt: TGTGCCAGCAGCGTAGGGGGCAGGGCAAATGGAAACACCATATATTTT

v_call: TRBV27
j_call: TRBJ2-6
clone_size: .
d_call: .
cdr3_aa: CASRKQTGGSGANVLTF
cdr3_nt: TGTGCCAGCAGAAAGCAAACGGGCGGCTCTGGGGCCAACGTCCTGACTTTC

v_call: TRBV10-3
j_call: TRBJ2-2
clone_size: .
d_call: TRBD1
cdr3_aa: CASLGQGGTGELFF
cdr3_nt: TGTGCCTCTCTTGGACAGGGGGGCACCGGGGAGCTGTTTTTT

v_call: TRBV6-1
j_call: TRBJ1-5
clone_size: .
d_call: .
cdr3_aa: CASSAGSYQPQHF
cdr3_nt: TGTGCCAGCAGTGCCGGCTCTTATCAGCCCCAGCATTTT

v_call: TRBV5-1
j_call: TRBJ2-7
clone_size: .
d_call: TRBD1
cdr3_aa: CASSLVGTGDEQYF
cdr3_nt: TGCGCCAGCAGCTTGGTTGGGACAGGGGACGAGCAGTACTTC

v_call: TRBV5-4
j_call: TRBJ1-2
clone_size: .
d_call: .
cdr3_aa: CASSDAGFGYTF
cdr3_nt: TGTGCCAGCAGCGACGCAGGGTTTGGCTACACCTTC

v_call: TRBV11-3
j_call: TRBJ2-2
clone_size: .
d_call: .
cdr3_aa: CASSPRGDTGELFF
cdr3_nt: TGTGCCAGCAGCCCCCGGGGCGACACCGGGGAGCTGTTTTTT

v_call: TRBV20-1
j_call: TRBJ2-3
clone_size: .
d_call: .
cdr3_aa: CSARLGTQYF
cdr3_nt: TGCAGTGCTAGACTAGGTACGCAGTATTTT

v_call: TRBV6-6
j_call: TRBJ2-1
clone_size: .
d_call: .
cdr3_aa: CASSYRGNEQFF
cdr3_nt: TGTGCCAGCAGTTACCGGGGAAATGAGCAGTTCTTC

v_call: TRBV5-4
j_call: TRBJ2-2
clone_size: .
d_call: .
cdr3_aa: CASSLWLPNTGELFF
cdr3_nt: TGTGCCAGCAGCTTGTGGCTACCCAACACCGGGGAGCTGTTTTTT

v_call: TRBV6-5
j_call: TRBJ1-1
clone_size: .
d_call: .
cdr3_aa: CASSPGTLNTEAFF
cdr3_nt: TGTGCCAGCAGTCCCGGGACATTGAACACTGAAGCTTTCTTT

v_call: TRBV19
j_call: TRBJ2-5
clone_size: .
d_call: .
cdr3_aa: CASSKEKETQYF
cdr3_nt: TGTGCCAGTAGTAAAGAGAAAGAGACCCAGTACTTC

v_call: TRBV2
j_call: TRBJ2-3
clone_size: .
d_call: .
cdr3_aa: CASSQTRADTQYF
cdr3_nt: TGTGCCAGCAGTCAAACTAGGGCAGATACGCAGTATTTT

v_call: TRBV5-4
j_call: TRBJ1-1
clone_size: .
d_call: TRBD1
cdr3_aa: CASSSRGLGNTEAFF
cdr3_nt: TGTGCCAGCAGCTCCAGGGGGCTGGGGAACACTGAAGCTTTCTTT

v_call: TRBV5-4
j_call: TRBJ1-2
clone_size: .
d_call: .
cdr3_aa: CASSMSGAANYGYTF
cdr3_nt: TGTGCCAGCAGCATGTCAGGGGCAGCTAACTATGGCTACACCTTC

v_call: TRBV4-2
j_call: TRBJ2-6
clone_size: .
d_call: .
cdr3_aa: CASSLVQAVGTGANVLTF
cdr3_nt: TGTGCCAGCAGCCTGGTACAGGCGGTAGGCACTGGGGCCAACGTCCTGACTTTC

v_call: TRBV7-9
j_call: TRBJ1-1
clone_size: .
d_call: .
cdr3_aa: CASSLSDSTEAFF
cdr3_nt: TGTGCCAGCAGCTTATCAGACTCCACTGAAGCTTTCTTT

v_call: TRBV7-2
j_call: TRBJ2-3
clone_size: .
d_call: TRBD2
cdr3_aa: CASSAPNSGGAGATQYF
cdr3_nt: TGTGCCAGCAGCGCCCCCAACAGCGGGGGGGCCGGTGCAACGCAGTATTTT

v_call: TRBV5-1
j_call: TRBJ2-7
clone_size: .
d_call: .
cdr3_aa: CASSEKGDTNYEQYF
cdr3_nt: TGCGCCAGCAGCGAGAAGGGGGACACCAACTACGAGCAGTACTTC

v_call: TRBV28
j_call: TRBJ2-7
clone_size: .
d_call: TRBD2
cdr3_aa: CASRTGGALYEQYF
cdr3_nt: TGTGCCAGCAGAACCGGGGGGGCTTTATACGAGCAGTACTTC

v_call: TRBV7-8
j_call: TRBJ1-2
clone_size: .
d_call: .
cdr3_aa: CASSLVISASANYGYTF
cdr3_nt: TGTGCCAGCAGCTTAGTTATATCGGCAAGCGCTAACTATGGCTACACCTTC

v_call: TRBV27
j_call: TRBJ2-4
clone_size: .
d_call: TRBD1
cdr3_aa: CASSLFAGTGGGIQYF
cdr3_nt: TGTGCCAGCAGCCTCTTTGCTGGGACAGGGGGTGGCATTCAGTACTTC

v_call: TRBV7-9
j_call: TRBJ2-3
clone_size: .
d_call: TRBD1
cdr3_aa: CASTPPGQGSTDTQYF
cdr3_nt: TGTGCCAGCACCCCCCCGGGACAGGGTAGCACAGATACGCAGTATTTT

v_call: TRBV6-6
j_call: TRBJ1-2
clone_size: .
d_call: .
cdr3_aa: CASSSAGYQYGYTF
cdr3_nt: TGTGCCAGCAGTTCCGCAGGGTATCAATATGGCTACACCTTC

v_call: TRBV7-9
j_call: TRBJ2-2
clone_size: .
d_call: .
cdr3_aa: CASKVGLHAGELFF
cdr3_nt: TGTGCCAGCAAAGTCGGGCTGCACGCCGGGGAGCTGTTTTTT

v_call: TRBV6-4
j_call: TRBJ1-2
clone_size: .
d_call: TRBD1
cdr3_aa: CASSDSRTGYSYTF
cdr3_nt: TGTGCCAGCAGTGACTCTCGGACAGGGTACAGCTACACCTTC

v_call: TRBV10-3
j_call: TRBJ1-5
clone_size: .
d_call: .
cdr3_aa: CAISETWGGQPQHF
cdr3_nt: TGTGCCATCAGTGAGACCTGGGGAGGTCAGCCCCAGCATTTT

v_call: TRBV7-8
j_call: TRBJ1-4
clone_size: .
d_call: TRBD1
cdr3_aa: CASSLALGQGGEKLFF
cdr3_nt: TGTGCCAGCAGCTTAGCGCTGGGACAGGGCGGAGAAAAACTGTTTTTT

v_call: TRBV6-5
j_call: TRBJ2-3
clone_size: .
d_call: .
cdr3_aa: CASSFNRAGTDTQYF
cdr3_nt: TGTGCCAGCAGTTTCAACAGGGCAGGGACAGATACGCAGTATTTT

v_call: TRBV6-1
j_call: TRBJ1-2
clone_size: .
d_call: TRBD1
cdr3_aa: CASSSGGGLHHGYTF
cdr3_nt: TGTGCCAGCAGTTCAGGGGGGGGACTACACCATGGCTACACCTTC

v_call: TRBV9
j_call: TRBJ2-3
clone_size: .
d_call: TRBD2
cdr3_aa: CASSPTSGHAQGTQYF
cdr3_nt: TGTGCCAGCAGCCCTACTAGCGGCCACGCACAGGGTACGCAGTATTTT

v_call: TRBV28
j_call: TRBJ2-7
clone_size: .
d_call: TRBD2
cdr3_aa: CASSRSGGRFYEQYF
cdr3_nt: TGTGCCAGCAGCCGATCGGGGGGGCGGTTCTACGAGCAGTACTTC

v_call: TRBV7-9
j_call: TRBJ2-7
clone_size: .
d_call: .
cdr3_aa: CASSLWGGDEQYF
cdr3_nt: TGTGCCAGCAGCTTATGGGGAGGCGACGAGCAGTACTTC

v_call: TRBV19
j_call: TRBJ2-2
clone_size: .
d_call: TRBD1
cdr3_aa: CASNRGAHTGELFF
cdr3_nt: TGTGCCAGTAACAGGGGGGCCCACACCGGGGAGCTGTTTTTT

v_call: TRBV29-1
j_call: TRBJ2-3
clone_size: .
d_call: TRBD2
cdr3_aa: CSVILAGYTDTQYF
cdr3_nt: TGCAGCGTTATACTAGCGGGGTACACAGATACGCAGTATTTT

v_call: TRBV7-8
j_call: TRBJ1-4
clone_size: .
d_call: .
cdr3_aa: CASSLGTPKPNEKLFF
cdr3_nt: TGTGCCAGCAGCTTAGGGACACCGAAGCCAAATGAAAAACTGTTTTTT

v_call: TRBV12-5
j_call: TRBJ2-7
clone_size: .
d_call: TRBD1
cdr3_aa: CASGLVLLRDRNSYEQYF
cdr3_nt: TGTGCTAGTGGTTTGGTCCTCCTCCGGGACAGGAACTCCTACGAGCAGTACTTC

v_call: TRBV10-3
j_call: TRBJ2-4
clone_size: .
d_call: TRBD1
cdr3_aa: CAISQGQGAGDIQYF
cdr3_nt: TGTGCCATCAGTCAGGGACAGGGGGCTGGGGACATTCAGTACTTC

v_call: TRBV5-1
j_call: TRBJ1-6
clone_size: .
d_call: TRBD1
cdr3_aa: CASSSGQGSSPLHF
cdr3_nt: TGCGCCAGCAGCTCGGGACAGGGTTCTTCACCCCTCCACTTT

v_call: TRBV18
j_call: TRBJ2-5
clone_size: .
d_call: .
cdr3_aa: CASSPPSLGQETQYF
cdr3_nt: TGTGCCAGCTCACCACCGTCTTTGGGACAAGAGACCCAGTACTTC

v_call: TRBV29-1
j_call: TRBJ2-1
clone_size: few
d_call: TRBD2
cdr3_aa: CSVKRGTTRDEQFF
cdr3_nt: TGCAGCGTAAAGCGGGGGACTACCCGGGATGAGCAGTTCTTC

v_call: TRBV9
j_call: TRBJ2-3
clone_size: .
d_call: .
cdr3_aa: CASSESPLVNTQYF
cdr3_nt: TGTGCCAGCAGCGAGTCCCCTCTAGTAAATACGCAGTATTTT

v_call: TRBV2
j_call: TRBJ2-3
clone_size: .
d_call: TRBD2
cdr3_aa: CASKALGGIADTQYF
cdr3_nt: TGTGCCAGCAAGGCATTGGGGGGGATAGCAGATACGCAGTATTTT

v_call: TRBV15
j_call: TRBJ1-3
clone_size: .
d_call: TRBD1
cdr3_aa: CATGHTGTDTIYF
cdr3_nt: TGTGCCACGGGCCACACAGGGACAGACACCATATATTTT

v_call: TRBV5-1
j_call: TRBJ2-5
clone_size: .
d_call: .
cdr3_aa: CASSLVQKPQETQYF
cdr3_nt: TGCGCCAGCAGCTTGGTTCAGAAACCCCAAGAGACCCAGTACTTC

v_call: TRBV6-5
j_call: TRBJ1-1
clone_size: .
d_call: TRBD1
cdr3_aa: CASSYAGTVNTEAFF
cdr3_nt: TGTGCCAGCAGTTACGCCGGGACAGTGAACACTGAAGCTTTCTTT

v_call: TRBV4-1
j_call: TRBJ2-1
clone_size: .
d_call: TRBD2
cdr3_aa: CASSQGVAGGRRLNEQFF
cdr3_nt: TGCGCCAGCAGCCAAGGGGTAGCGGGGGGCCGGAGGCTAAATGAGCAGTTCTTC

v_call: TRBV18
j_call: TRBJ2-7
clone_size: .
d_call: TRBD1
cdr3_aa: CASSPPGQVYEQYF
cdr3_nt: TGTGCCAGCTCACCTCCGGGACAGGTCTACGAGCAGTACTTC

v_call: TRBV7-2
j_call: TRBJ1-6
clone_size: .
d_call: .
cdr3_aa: CASSQQGNSPLHF
cdr3_nt: TGTGCCAGCAGTCAACAGGGAAATTCACCCCTCCACTTT

v_call: TRBV28
j_call: TRBJ1-2
clone_size: .
d_call: TRBD1
cdr3_aa: CASSRTGMGYTF
cdr3_nt: TGTGCCAGCAGCCGGACAGGTATGGGCTACACCTTC